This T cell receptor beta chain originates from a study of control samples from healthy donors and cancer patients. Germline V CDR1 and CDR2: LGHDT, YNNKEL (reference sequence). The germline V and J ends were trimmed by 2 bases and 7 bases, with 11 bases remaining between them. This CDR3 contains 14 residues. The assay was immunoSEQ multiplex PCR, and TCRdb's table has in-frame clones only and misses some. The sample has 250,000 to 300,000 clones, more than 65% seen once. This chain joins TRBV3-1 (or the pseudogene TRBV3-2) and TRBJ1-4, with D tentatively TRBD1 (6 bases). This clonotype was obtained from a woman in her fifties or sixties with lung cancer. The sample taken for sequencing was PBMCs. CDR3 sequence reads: CASSQMKGGEKLFF. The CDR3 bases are TGTGCCAGCAGCCAAATGAAGGGGGGTGAAAAACTGTTTTTT.